This T cell receptor beta chain is from a study of memory CD4+ T cells and cytomegalovirus serostatus. Whole-study results and caveats: The CMV-associated TCR signature appears largely within the CD4+ memory repertoire. A US-trained random forest predicted CMV serostatus with median AUC around 0.91.

With respect to this clone: Its antigen remains unknown.

Only in-frame clones appear in the TCRdb table, and some are missing; sequencing was by immunoSEQ multiplex PCR. The sample records just over 40,000 clones, roughly 83% being singletons. The sort gate was single viable CD3+CD4+CD8-CD45RO+ cells for memory CD4+ T cells. CD4+ T cells were isolated by positive magnetic selection. Germline V lookup: CDR1 SNHLY, CDR2 FYNNEI. This CDR3 is built from 13 residues. The source material was memory CD4+ T cells from blood. The rearrangement uses TRBV2 and TRBJ2-5; TRBD1 matches at 10 bases. The J call could be wrong; TRBJ2-7 is a better fit for the DNA end. The source is an adult in good health and CMV-seronegative. CDR3 bases: TGTGCCAGCAGTGAATGGGACAGGGGCGAGCAGTACTTC. Protein sequence: CASSEWDRGEQYF.